Following are 2 T cell receptor beta chains from one sample sequenced in a study of cytomegalovirus exposure and HLA in healthy donors (dated by TCRdb to 2016 to 2017). To prepare the library, the immunoSEQ multiplex PCR assay was applied. The multiplex PCR relied on a mix of 60 forward primers for TCR Vbeta segments and 13 reverse primers for TCR Jbeta segments. TCRdb carries this immuneACCESS record with in-frame sequences only. Its versions omit some clonotypes, under half of them owing to an unresolved V gene in the studies checked, with the rest unexplained. The sample table shows about 160,000 clones, and over 70% are seen once. Together, the top ten hold 4% to 5% of the sample. The sample taken for sequencing was PBMCs. Source of these receptors: a man aged 30 to 39 in good health and CMV-seronegative.

J is TRBJ2-3 and V is TRBV5-4; perhaps TRBD2 as D (6 bases). V was clipped by 4 bases and J by 4 bases, with 19 bases between them. CDR3 size: 16 residues. Germline assignment: CDR1 SGHNT and CDR2 YYREEE (reference sequence). The CDR3 DNA sequence: TGTGCCAGCAGCCTGGGACTTCTGTCCCCCCCAGATACGCAGTATTTT. Its translation is CASSLGLLSPPDTQYF.

CDR3 residues: CATFGQGFYEQYF. The CDR3 nucleotides read TGTGCCACATTCGGACAGGGTTTCTACGAGCAGTACTTC. V and J are TRBV28 and TRBJ2-7; 8 bases align to TRBD1. Germline CDR1 and CDR2: MDHEN and SYDVKM. The V and J ends lost 10 bases and 3 bases, in that order; junction bases with no gene match: 8. The CDR3 length is 13 residues. Full variable domain (outside the CDR3, taken from reference TRBV28 and TRBJ2-7): DVKVTQSSRYLVKRTGEKVFLECVQDMDHENMFWYRQDPGLGLRLIYFSYDVKMKEKGDIPEGYSVSREKKERFSLILESASTNQTSMYLCATFGQGFYEQYFGPGTRLTVT.